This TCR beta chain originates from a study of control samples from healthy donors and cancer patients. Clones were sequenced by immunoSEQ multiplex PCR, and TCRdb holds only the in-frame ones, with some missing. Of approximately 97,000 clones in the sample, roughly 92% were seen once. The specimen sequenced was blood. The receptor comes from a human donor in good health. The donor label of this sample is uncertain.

The CDR3 loop is CASIPGVGTGNTEAFF. The CDR3 nucleotides read TGCGCCAGCATTCCTGGGGTCGGGACAGGTAACACTGAAGCTTTCTTT. The genes are TRBV5-1 and TRBJ1-1, with TRBD1 matching 8 bases. This CDR3 spans 16 amino acids. The germline gives CDR1 SGHRS, CDR2 YFSETQ. V trimming: 6 bases; J trimming: 2 bases; junction bases outside the gene matches: 12.